The 15 T cell receptor beta chains presented below share a single source sample, sequenced in a study of T-cell memory formation after mild COVID-19. MiXCR, run by TCRdb on the 5' RACE reads, gives a single entry per CDR3 protein. The sample has fewer than 250,000 distinct CDR3 sequences; around 25% are singletons. The sample taken for sequencing was PBMCs or a T cell subset sorted from them (not recorded which). All receptors come from an adult woman who had mild COVID-19 (a few samples of this study predate the infection). Cell type and time point are not known.

This clonotype turned up a few times. J is TRBJ2-5 and V is TRBV18, with 8 bases identical to TRBD1. Germline lookup yields CDR1 KGHSH and CDR2 LQKENI. The CDR3 is made up of 13 amino acids. V lost 6 bases, J lost 1 base, and 1 base stayed unmatched. CDR3 coding DNA: TGTGCCAGCTCCGGACAGGGCCAAGAGACCCAGTACTTC. The encoded protein is CASSGQGQETQYF.

This clonotype was detected only a few times. The chain is built from TRBV5-1 and TRBJ2-3; maybe TRBD1 (6 bases). The V end lost 7 bases, the J end lost 3 bases, and 12 bases lay between the germline ends. The CDR3 contains 13 residues. The germline gives CDR1 SGHRS, CDR2 YFSETQ. The CDR3 region is CASARGFTDTQYF. The CDR3 DNA follows: TGCGCCAGCGCGAGGGGGTTTACAGATACGCAGTATTTT.

In its sample, this clonotype was seen a few times. The chain is built from TRBV5-1 and TRBJ2-7; tentatively, D is TRBD1 (5 bases). This CDR3 has 17 residues. Trimming took off 0 bases at V and 1 base at J, with 17 bases between the two ends. CDR1 and CDR2 from the germline V gene are SGHRS and YFSETQ. The CDR3, as DNA: TGCGCCAGCAGCTTGGAAACCAACAGGAACCCTTCCTACGAGCAGTACTTC. It specifies CASSLETNRNPSYEQYF.

Written as DNA, the CDR3 is TGTGCCAGCAGCGTGGACAGGTCCTCTGGGGCCAACGTCCTGACTTTC. Translated: CASSVDRSSGANVLTF. The V gene is TRBV7-8, the J gene TRBJ2-6; the match to TRBD1 covers 7 bases. Germline values: CDR1 SGHVS, CDR2 FQNEAQ. V lost 5 bases and J lost 0; bases outside the gene matches: 4. This CDR3 spans 16 amino acids.

There are many counts of this clonotype. The chain is built from TRBV6-6 and TRBJ2-1; D gene unclear. The V end was cut by 2 bases, the J end by 0 bases, with 8 bases between. The CDR3 runs 15 residues. CDR1 is MNHNY and CDR2 is SVGAGI in the germline V gene (reference sequence). The CDR3 loop is CASSYEWSSYNEQFF. DNA of the CDR3: TGTGCCAGCAGTTACGAATGGAGCTCCTACAATGAGCAGTTCTTC.

This clonotype was seen only a few times. The chain couples TRBV12-3 or TRBV12-4 to TRBJ2-2; D is possibly TRBD1 or TRBD2 (6 bases each). V was pared by 1 base and J by 4 bases, with 10 bases between. The CDR3 loop spans 15 amino acids. Here the CDR3 reads CASSLVGGGTGELFF. CDR3 nucleotide sequence: TGTGCCAGCAGTTTAGTCGGGGGCGGCACCGGGGAGCTGTTTTTT.

This chain joins TRBV4-3 and TRBJ2-3; a possible D gene is TRBD1 (7 bases). V shed 0 bases and J shed 5 bases, with 15 bases lying between them. This CDR3 contains 16 residues. Germline CDR1 is LGHNA and CDR2 is YSLEER. CDR3 sequence reads: CASSQDRAGGRDTQYF. The DNA for the CDR3 is TGCGCCAGCAGCCAAGACAGGGCAGGGGGGAGAGATACGCAGTATTTT.

This clonotype was seen a few times. The V and J genes are TRBV15 and TRBJ2-7; tentative D call: TRBD2 (5 bases). V dropped 1 base and J dropped 3 bases, with 16 bases sitting between them. This CDR3 has 16 amino acids. From germline, CDR1 is LNHNV and CDR2 YYDKDF (reference sequence). CDR3 in amino acids: CATSRVQLGGGYEQYF. DNA for the CDR3: TGTGCCACCAGCAGAGTCCAACTAGGCGGAGGCTACGAGCAGTACTTC. Supplemented by reference TRBV15 and TRBJ2-7, the full variable domain reads DAMVIQNPRYQVTQFGKPVTLSCSQTLNHNVMYWYQQKSSQAPKLLFHYYDKDFNNEADTPDNFQSRRPNTSFCFLDIRSPGLGDTAMYLCATSRVQLGGGYEQYFGPGTRLTVT.

The CDR3 sequence: CASSSRDRGYNSPLHF. In nucleotides, the CDR3 is TGTGCCAGCAGCTCCCGGGACAGGGGCTATAATTCACCCCTCCACTTT. The genes are TRBV7-8 and TRBJ1-6; 10 bases fit TRBD1. The CDR3 runs to 16 residues. CDR1 and CDR2 from the germline V gene are SGHVS and FQNEAQ. Trimming at V came to 4 bases and at J to 3 bases, leaving 3 bases not matched to a gene.

The V gene is TRBV6-5, the J gene TRBJ2-3, with a weak D call TRBD2 (7 bases). This CDR3 region has 14 residues. V dropped 0 bases and J dropped 5 bases, with 9 bases sitting between them. Germline CDR1 is MNHEY and CDR2 is SVGAGI. The CDR3 protein is CASSYSGGLDTQYF. The CDR3, as DNA: TGTGCCAGCAGTTACTCCGGGGGGCTAGATACGCAGTATTTT.

There are a few counts of this clonotype. The J gene is TRBJ1-1, the V gene TRBV2; D remains ambiguous. V gave up 7 bases and J gave up 1 base, with 13 bases separating them. Germline values: CDR1 SNHLY, CDR2 FYNNEI. This CDR3 has 14 residues. The CDR3 sequence is CASTPERTNTEAFF. The CDR3 nucleotides are TGTGCCAGCACTCCGGAGCGGACGAACACTGAAGCTTTCTTT.

This clonotype was counted between two and nine times. The V and J genes are TRBV14 and TRBJ1-2, with D unclear. Trimming left V 0 bases short and J 4 bases short, with 6 bases between. In germline, CDR1 is SGHDN, CDR2 FVKESK. The CDR3 has 13 amino acids. The CDR3 DNA follows: TGTGCCAGCAGCCAAGACGGCTCCTATGGCTACACCTTC. Its protein product is CASSQDGSYGYTF. The full variable domain, its missing parts supplied by reference TRBV14 and TRBJ1-2, is EAGVTQFPSHSVIEKGQTVTLRCDPISGHDNLYWYRRVMGKEIKFLLHFVKESKQDESGMPNNRFLAERTGGTYSTLKVQPAELEDSGVYFCASSQDGSYGYTFGSGTRLTVV.

The chain employs TRBV7-9 and TRBJ1-5; no firm D call. This CDR3 has 14 residues. V lost 0 bases and J lost 3, with 6 bases in between. Germline V gene sequence: CDR1 SEHNR, CDR2 FQNEAQ (reference sequence). The CDR3 DNA follows: TGTGCCAGCAGCTTAGCAGAGGTCAATCAGCCCCAGCATTTT. It yields the protein CASSLAEVNQPQHF.

The chain employs TRBV30 and TRBJ1-4, with D tentatively TRBD1 (6 bases). CDR3 length: 16 amino acids. The germline CDR1 and CDR2 sequences are GTSNPN and SVGIG (reference sequence). Trimming took off 3 bases at V and 8 bases at J, with 22 bases between the two ends. CDR3 DNA: TGTGCCTGGAGAAGACAGGATCGGTCAAAAAGGGAAAAACTGTTTTTT. Translation gives CAWRRQDRSKREKLFF.

This rearrangement joins TRBV4-1 to TRBJ2-5, with TRBD2 identical over 9 bases. The CDR3 has 17 residues. J gave up 1 base and V 0 bases, and 6 bases lay outside the gene matches. Germline V gene sequence: CDR1 MGHRA, CDR2 YSYEKL. The CDR3 sequence is CASSQDPAGGLQETQYF. DNA of the CDR3: TGCGCCAGCAGCCAAGACCCAGCGGGGGGCCTCCAAGAGACCCAGTACTTC.